A single T cell receptor (beta chain) is shown here with its context. Its antigen is as yet unknown. All patients picked for sequencing had shown, by flow cytometry, an expansion of CD8+CD57+ cells. The sample belongs to a study of CD8+CD57+ T cells in acquired aplastic anemia. Overall study: Each DNA sample taken from sorted CD4+ and CD8+ cells came to about 3 ug on average. Study conclusions and caveats: Comparison of patients with controls identified around 28 shared CD8+ CDR3 sequences.

The CDR3 spans 14 residues. V gave up 2 bases and J gave up 12 bases, with 20 bases separating them. Germline values: CDR1 SGHAT, CDR2 FQNNGV. TCR beta VDJ combinations and CDR3 sequences were profiled from genomic DNA. A single record per CDR3 protein comes from TCRdb applying MiXCR to the reads. Of more than 150,000 distinct CDR3 sequences in the sample, 48% were seen once. This TCR was sampled from a human donor with aplastic anemia. V gene TRBV11-2 combines with J gene TRBJ2-7; D not certain. Sample: sorted CD4+, CD8+, or CD8+CD57+ T cells (not recorded which) from PBMCs. This CDR3 reads CASSLSGGAGPVYF. In DNA, the CDR3 is TGTGCCAGCAGCTTATCGGGCGGAGCTGGGCCTGTGTACTTC.